This T cell receptor beta chain was obtained from a study of vaccination effects on CD4 cells after COVID-19. This CDR3 has 12 amino acids. Germline V gene data show CDR1 as SGDLS and CDR2 as YYNGEE. Trimming took off 4 bases at V and 9 bases at J, with 13 bases between the two ends. Subsequent to roughly 9 days of culture, CD4+ T cells were isolated. This clone was seen only a few times. The antigen is undetermined. Some clones are missing from TCRdb's copy, which holds only in-frame ones; the method was immunoSEQ multiplex PCR. The repertoire holds 45,000 to 60,000 clones, with 75% to 80% as singletons.

V gene TRBV9 combines with J gene TRBJ2-5; possible D gene TRBD2, 6 bases. The clonotype originates from a human donor who had a prior SARS-CoV-2 infection. Material: CD4+ T cells from PBMCs cultured without peptide, obtained before COVID-19 vaccination. The CDR3 region has the DNA TGTGCCAGCAGCCCAACCCCGGGGGCCCAGTACTTC. Translated, it gives CASSPTPGAQYF.